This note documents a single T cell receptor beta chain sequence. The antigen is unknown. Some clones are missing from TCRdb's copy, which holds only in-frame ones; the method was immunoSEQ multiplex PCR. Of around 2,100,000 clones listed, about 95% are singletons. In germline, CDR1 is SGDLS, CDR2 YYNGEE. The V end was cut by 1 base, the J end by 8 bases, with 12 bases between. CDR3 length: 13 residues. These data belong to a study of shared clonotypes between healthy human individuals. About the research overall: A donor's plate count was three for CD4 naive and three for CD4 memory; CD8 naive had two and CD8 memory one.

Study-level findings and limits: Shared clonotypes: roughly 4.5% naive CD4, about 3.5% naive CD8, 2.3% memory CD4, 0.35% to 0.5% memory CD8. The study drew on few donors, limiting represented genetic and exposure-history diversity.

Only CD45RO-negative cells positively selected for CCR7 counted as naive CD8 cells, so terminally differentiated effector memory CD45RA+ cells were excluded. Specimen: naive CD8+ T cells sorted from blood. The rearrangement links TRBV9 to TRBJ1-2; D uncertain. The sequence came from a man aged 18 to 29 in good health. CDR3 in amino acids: CASSVPGLGGYTF. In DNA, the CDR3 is TGTGCCAGCAGCGTACCCGGGCTAGGCGGCTACACCTTC.